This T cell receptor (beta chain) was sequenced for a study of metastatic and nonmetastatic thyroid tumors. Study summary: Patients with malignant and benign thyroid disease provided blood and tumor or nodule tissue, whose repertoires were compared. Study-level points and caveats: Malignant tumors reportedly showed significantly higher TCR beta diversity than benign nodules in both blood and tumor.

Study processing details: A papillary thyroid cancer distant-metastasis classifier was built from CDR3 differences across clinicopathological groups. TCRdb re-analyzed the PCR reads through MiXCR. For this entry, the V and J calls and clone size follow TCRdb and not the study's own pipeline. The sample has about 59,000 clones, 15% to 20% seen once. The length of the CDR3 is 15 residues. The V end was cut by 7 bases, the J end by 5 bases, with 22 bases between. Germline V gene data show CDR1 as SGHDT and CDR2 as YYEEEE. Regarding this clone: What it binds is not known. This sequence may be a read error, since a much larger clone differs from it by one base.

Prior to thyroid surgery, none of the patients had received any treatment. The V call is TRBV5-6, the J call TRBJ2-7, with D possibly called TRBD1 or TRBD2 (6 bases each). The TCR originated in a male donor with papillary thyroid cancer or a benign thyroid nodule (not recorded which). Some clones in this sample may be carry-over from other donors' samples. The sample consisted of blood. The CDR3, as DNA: TGTGCCAGCCTGGCCTGGGGGGCCTTCGGGGACGAGCAGTACTTC. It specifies CASLAWGAFGDEQYF.